This T cell receptor beta chain was retrieved from a study of blood T cells in healthy people across ages. Study conclusions and caveats: As naive T cell percentage varied, TCR beta diversity correlated strongly with it.

PCR was performed a second time for roughly 7 to 12 cycles using a sample-barcoded 5' primer and a J-beta primer mix. Per-sample output comprised a minimum of 2.5 million paired-end reads containing CDR3. Each CDR3 protein gets one entry after TCRdb re-called the 5' RACE reads with MiXCR. The sample includes around 1,700,000 distinct CDR3 sequences, 28% of them seen just once. V lost 1 base and J lost 1, with 7 bases in between. CDR3 length equals 14 residues. The germline V gene has CDR1 SGHAT and CDR2 FQNNGV. This clonotype was seen a few times. No antigen is known for it. Healthy Caucasian individuals from Russia aged roughly 6 to 90 served as donors. Each sample gave at least 7 million isolated PBMCs.

The rearrangement uses TRBV11-2 and TRBJ2-5; a weak D match, TRBD2 (5 bases). The sequence was collected from a young woman in good health. The sample was blood. The DNA for the CDR3 is TGTGCCAGCAGCTTAGTGCGGGTCCAAGAGACCCAGTACTTC. This gives the protein CASSLVRVQETQYF.